The 5 T cell receptor beta chains presented below share a single source sample, sequenced in a study of post-analysis software for immune sequencing data. Overall study results and limits: Controls had lower frequencies than patients of five or six TRBV segments, which included TRBV5-6, TRBV5-1 and TRBV20-1.

Antigens for these TCRs are unknown. Prepared libraries of TCR beta cDNA carried unique molecular identifiers. TCRdb called the PCR reads again in MiXCR, with one record for every CDR3 protein. The table lists roughly 410,000 distinct CDR3 sequences, approximately 38% of them singletons. Sequences were obtained from blood. Every receptor here comes from a girl aged 10 to 17 with multiple sclerosis.

The V call is TRBV7-9, the J call TRBJ1-4, with D hard to call. The CDR3 has 15 amino acids. Between the trimmed V and J ends, which lost 5 bases and 1 base, there was a span of 11 bases. Germline CDR1 is SEHNR and CDR2 is FQNEAQ (reference sequence). The CDR3 DNA sequence: TGTGCCAGCAGCGCAGACTACGGAACTAATGAAAAACTGTTTTTT. It yields the protein CASSADYGTNEKLFF.

This clonotype was seen more than once but under ten times. The CDR3 coding sequence is TGCGCCAGCAGCTTGGCCGGAGGGGGGGGATCGTATGAGCAGTTCTTC. It translates to CASSLAGGGGSYEQFF. The chain is built from TRBV5-1 and TRBJ2-1, with a tentative D call TRBD2 (7 bases). The V end lost 0 bases, the J end lost 8 bases, and 18 bases lay between the germline ends. The V gene's germline CDR1 is SGHRS and CDR2 YFSETQ. This CDR3 contains 16 residues.

This chain joins TRBV3-1 and TRBJ2-5; perhaps TRBD1 as D (6 bases). Germline V gene data show CDR1 as LGHDT and CDR2 as YNNKEL (reference sequence). V gave up 11 bases and J gave up 5 bases, with 24 bases separating them. The CDR3 has 15 residues. As DNA, the CDR3 is TGTGCCGTTCAAGACAGGTGGAAAGTTGGGGAGACCCAGTACTTC. Translated: CAVQDRWKVGETQYF.

The chain has TRBV12-3 or TRBV12-4 and TRBJ1-1; tentatively, D is TRBD1 (6 bases). The ends were cut back, 6 bases at V and 1 base at J, with 15 bases in the middle. This CDR3 contains 15 residues. In nucleotides, the CDR3 is TGTGCCAGCAGACCATTGGGGGCTGAGAACACTGAAGCTTTCTTT. Its translation: CASRPLGAENTEAFF.

The chain joins TRBV24-1 to TRBJ2-2; the match to TRBD1 covers 7 bases. The CDR3 length is 15 residues. V lost 5 bases and J lost 1; bases outside the gene matches: 3. Germline V CDR1 and CDR2: KGHDR, SFDVKD. CDR3 protein: CATSAWTGNTGELFF. CDR3 DNA sequence: TGTGCCACCAGTGCTTGGACAGGGAACACCGGGGAGCTGTTTTTT.